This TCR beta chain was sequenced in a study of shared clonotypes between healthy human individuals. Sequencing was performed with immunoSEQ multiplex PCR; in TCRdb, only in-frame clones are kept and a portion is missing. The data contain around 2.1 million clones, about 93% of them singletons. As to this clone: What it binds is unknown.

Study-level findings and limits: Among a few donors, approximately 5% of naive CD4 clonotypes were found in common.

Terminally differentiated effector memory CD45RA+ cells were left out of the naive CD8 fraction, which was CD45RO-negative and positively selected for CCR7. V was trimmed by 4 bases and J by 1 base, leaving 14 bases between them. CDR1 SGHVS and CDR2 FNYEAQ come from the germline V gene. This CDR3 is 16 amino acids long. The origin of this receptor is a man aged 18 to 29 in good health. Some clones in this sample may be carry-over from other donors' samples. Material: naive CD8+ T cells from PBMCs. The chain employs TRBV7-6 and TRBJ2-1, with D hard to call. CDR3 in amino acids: CASSSYPDESYNEQFF. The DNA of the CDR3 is TGTGCCAGCAGCTCCTATCCAGACGAGTCCTACAATGAGCAGTTCTTC.